This T cell receptor beta chain is drawn from a study of blood T cell repertoires in COVID-19 (dated by TCRdb to the early 2020s). For context, the study as a whole: The collaborator samples originated in the United States, Italy and Spain and spanned the acute and convalescent phases of COVID-19. The material from the prospective study consisted of cDNA or gDNA derived from T cells, B-cell-depleted T cells, or PBMCs. Deeply sampled blood TCRbeta repertoires from subjects exposed to, actively infected with, or recovered from COVID-19 were included in the dataset. The repertoires were released in a freely available public database meant as a resource for research on the immune response to SARS-CoV-2. The samples were drawn from the first 160 participants of the ongoing ImmuneRACE study and from 1,254 subjects provided by 6 global collaborators. A de-identified subject ID, COVID-19 status, age in years and sex were almost always included in the sample metadata. Where available, HLA class I and class II types were obtained from metadata supplied by the sample provider rather than from assay-based typing. The full study reports these points: The quantity of clinical and demographic metadata differed by source and by participant and was supplied without curation.

One collaborating source in Seattle enrolled patients during active infection and followed them longitudinally through the course of disease. Whole blood was collected in K2EDTA tubes by collaborating institutions according to the institutions' own protocols. Collaborator samples were shipped for TCRbeta analysis as frozen whole blood, isolated PBMCs, or DNA extracted from either sample type. TCRbeta CDR3 regions were amplified from genomic DNA by means of the immunoSEQ Assay, a bias-controlled multiplex PCR. Per the authors' processing: Within the assay, amplification of reference gene primers was used to estimate how many nucleated cells each sample contained. Sequence reads were collapsed and filtered to measure the absolute abundance of every unique TCRbeta CDR3 rearrangement. Productive Simpson clonality was computed per sample as the square root of Simpson's diversity index over productive rearrangements. Entries here come from immuneACCESS through TCRdb and include only in-frame sequences with V and J called. Some clones fail to appear in such tables; in the studies checked, an unresolved V gene covers under half of the shortfall, and the cause of the remainder is unknown. For V, J and clone size, that table is used; D and trimming come from the DNA. In all, the sample holds 210,000 or so clones, and 70% to 90% of those were seen once. Less than 6.5% of the sample goes to the ten largest clones.

Points on this clone: This receptor's antigen is unknown. Per-base qualities were not stored, and no clone one base away is much larger.

The clonotype originates from a man aged 50 or older with COVID-19, enrolled during active disease. The sequenced sample was peripheral blood.

The CDR3 corresponds to CASGGSVGKSSPLHF. The DNA sequence is given as TGTGCCAGCGGAGGGAGCGTTGGAAAGAGTTCACCCCTCCACTTT. The chain is assembled from TRBV6-5 and TRBJ1-6, with an unclear D gene assignment. From the cysteine up to the phenylalanine, the CDR3 has a length of 15 residues. The sequence is cut down to CDR3 DNA, 45 bases in frame from base 1. The germline V gene encodes CDR1 MNHEY and CDR2 SVGAGI. V loses 8 bases, J loses 9 bases, and the germline ends lie 20 bases apart.